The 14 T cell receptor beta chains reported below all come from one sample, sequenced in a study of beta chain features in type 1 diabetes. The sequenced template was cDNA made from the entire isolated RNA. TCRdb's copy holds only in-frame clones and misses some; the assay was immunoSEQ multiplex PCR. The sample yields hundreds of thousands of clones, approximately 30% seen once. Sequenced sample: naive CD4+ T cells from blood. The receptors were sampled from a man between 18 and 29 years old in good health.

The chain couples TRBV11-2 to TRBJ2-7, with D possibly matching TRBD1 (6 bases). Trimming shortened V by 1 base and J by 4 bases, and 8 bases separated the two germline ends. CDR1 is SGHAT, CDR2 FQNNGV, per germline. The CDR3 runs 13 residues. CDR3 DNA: TGTGCCAGCAGCTTAGTACAGGGTTACGAGCAGTACTTC. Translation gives CASSLVQGYEQYF.

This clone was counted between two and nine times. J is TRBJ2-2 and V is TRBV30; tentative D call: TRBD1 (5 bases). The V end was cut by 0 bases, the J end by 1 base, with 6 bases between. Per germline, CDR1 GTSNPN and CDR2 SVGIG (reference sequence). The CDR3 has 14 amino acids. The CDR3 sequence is CAWSVQENTGELFF. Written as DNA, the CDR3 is TGTGCCTGGAGTGTACAGGAGAACACCGGGGAGCTGTTTTTT.

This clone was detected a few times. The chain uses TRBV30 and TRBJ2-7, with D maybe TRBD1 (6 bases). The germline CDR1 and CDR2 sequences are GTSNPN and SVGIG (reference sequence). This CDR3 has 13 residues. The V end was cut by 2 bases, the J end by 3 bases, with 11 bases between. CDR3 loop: CAWSLGQLYEQYF. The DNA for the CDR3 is TGTGCCTGGAGTTTGGGACAACTCTACGAGCAGTACTTC.

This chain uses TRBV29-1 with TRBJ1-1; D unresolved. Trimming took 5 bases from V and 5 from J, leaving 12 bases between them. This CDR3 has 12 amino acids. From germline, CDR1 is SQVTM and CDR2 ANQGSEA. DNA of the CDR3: TGCAGCGTTAGCAGGTCGGGGACTGAAGCTTTCTTT. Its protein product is CSVSRSGTEAFF.

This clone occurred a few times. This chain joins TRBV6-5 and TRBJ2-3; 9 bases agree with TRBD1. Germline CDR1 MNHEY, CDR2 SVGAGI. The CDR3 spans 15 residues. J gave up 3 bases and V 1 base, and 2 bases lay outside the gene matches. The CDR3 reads CASSYLGTGTDTQYF. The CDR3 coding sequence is TGTGCCAGCAGTTACTTAGGGACAGGGACAGATACGCAGTATTTT.

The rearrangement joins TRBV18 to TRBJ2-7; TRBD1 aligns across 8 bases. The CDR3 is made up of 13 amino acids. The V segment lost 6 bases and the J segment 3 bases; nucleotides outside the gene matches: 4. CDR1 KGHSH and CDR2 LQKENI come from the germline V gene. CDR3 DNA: TGTGCCAGCTCTGAGACAGGGGACTACGAGCAGTACTTC. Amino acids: CASSETGDYEQYF.

The CDR3: CASSLMDSYLGYTF. The CDR3 region has the DNA TGTGCCAGCAGCTTGATGGACTCGTATTTAGGTTACACCTTC. V and J are TRBV7-9 and TRBJ1-2; D gene uncertain. The CDR3 is made up of 14 amino acids. V lost 3 bases and J 11 bases, leaving 19 bases between the germline ends. Germline CDR1 and CDR2: SEHNR and FQNEAQ (reference sequence).

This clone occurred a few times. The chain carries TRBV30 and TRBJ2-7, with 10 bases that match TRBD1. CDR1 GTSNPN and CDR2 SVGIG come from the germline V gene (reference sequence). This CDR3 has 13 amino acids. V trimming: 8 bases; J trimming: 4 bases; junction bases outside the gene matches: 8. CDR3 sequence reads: CALWDRGPYEQYF. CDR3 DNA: TGTGCCCTTTGGGACAGGGGTCCATACGAGCAGTACTTC.

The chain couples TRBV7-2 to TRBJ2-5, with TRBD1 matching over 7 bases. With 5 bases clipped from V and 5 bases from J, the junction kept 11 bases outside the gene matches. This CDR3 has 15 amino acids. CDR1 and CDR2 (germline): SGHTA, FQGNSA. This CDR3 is CASSLRTGRGETQYF. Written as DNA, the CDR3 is TGTGCCAGCAGCCTCAGGACAGGCCGCGGCGAGACCCAGTACTTC. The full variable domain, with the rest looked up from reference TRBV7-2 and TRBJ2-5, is GAGVSQSPSNKVTEKGKDVELRCDPISGHTALYWYRQSLGQGLEFLIYFQGNSAPDKSGLPSDRFSAERTGGSVSTLTIQRTQQEDSAVYLCASSLRTGRGETQYFGPGTRLLVL.

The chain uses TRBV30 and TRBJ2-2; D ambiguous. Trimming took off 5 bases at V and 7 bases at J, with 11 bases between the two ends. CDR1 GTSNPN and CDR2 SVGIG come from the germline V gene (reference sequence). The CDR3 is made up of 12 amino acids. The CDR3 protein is CAWARKVGELFF. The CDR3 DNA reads TGTGCCTGGGCTCGGAAGGTCGGGGAGCTGTTTTTT.

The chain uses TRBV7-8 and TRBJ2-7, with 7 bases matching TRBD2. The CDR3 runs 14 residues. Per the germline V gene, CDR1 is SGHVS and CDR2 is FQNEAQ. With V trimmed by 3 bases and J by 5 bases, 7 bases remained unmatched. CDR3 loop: CASSLVRERNEQYF. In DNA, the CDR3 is TGTGCCAGCAGCTTGGTGCGGGAGAGGAACGAGCAGTACTTC. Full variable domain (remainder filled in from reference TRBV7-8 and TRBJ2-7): GAGVSQSPRYKVAKRGQDVALRCDPISGHVSLFWYQQALGQGPEFLTYFQNEAQLDKSGLPSDRFFAERPEGSVSTLKIQRTQQEDSAVYLCASSLVRERNEQYFGPGTRLTVT.

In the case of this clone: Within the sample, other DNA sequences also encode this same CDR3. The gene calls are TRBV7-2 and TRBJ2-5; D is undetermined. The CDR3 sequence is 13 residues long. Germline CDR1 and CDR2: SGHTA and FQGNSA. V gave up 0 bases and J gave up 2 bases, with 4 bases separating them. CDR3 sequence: CASSLARQETQYF. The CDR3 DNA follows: TGTGCCAGCAGCTTAGCCCGACAAGAGACCCAGTACTTC. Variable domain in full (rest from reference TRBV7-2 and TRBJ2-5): GAGVSQSPSNKVTEKGKDVELRCDPISGHTALYWYRQSLGQGLEFLIYFQGNSAPDKSGLPSDRFSAERTGGSVSTLTIQRTQQEDSAVYLCASSLARQETQYFGPGTRLLVL.

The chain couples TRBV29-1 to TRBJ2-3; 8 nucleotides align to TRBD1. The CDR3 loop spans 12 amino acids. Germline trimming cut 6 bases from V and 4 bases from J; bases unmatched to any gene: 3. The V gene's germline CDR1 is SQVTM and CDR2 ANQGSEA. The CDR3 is CSVRGQADTQYF. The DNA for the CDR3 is TGCAGCGTGAGGGGACAGGCAGATACGCAGTATTTT.

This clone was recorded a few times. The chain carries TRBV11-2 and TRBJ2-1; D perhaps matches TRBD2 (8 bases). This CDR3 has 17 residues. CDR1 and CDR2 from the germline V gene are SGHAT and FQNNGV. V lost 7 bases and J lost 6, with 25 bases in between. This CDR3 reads CASTFLRGGGRLNEQFF. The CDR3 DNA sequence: TGTGCCAGCACCTTCTTAAGAGGGGGCGGGAGGCTCAATGAGCAGTTCTTC.